The sample holds many counts of the clone carrying this T cell receptor (beta chain). Its matching antigen is unknown. These data originate in a study of T cell repertoires in cytomegalovirus infection. Study background: It was the public TCR beta signatures that indicated both CMV infection and matching HLA type. Study observations and caveats: Across the ex vivo response, the dominant clonotypes were HLA-C-restricted CMV-specific TCR beta clonotypes.

CDR1 and CDR2 (germline): SGHTA, FQGNSA. The CDR3 sequence is 17 residues long. The V and J ends lost 4 bases and 2 bases, in that order; junction bases with no gene match: 13. TCRdb recomputed calls from the reads with MiXCR, one row per CDR3 protein. The top ten clones hold over 10% of a sample with about 830,000 distinct CDR3 sequences, approximately 29% of them seen once. The clonotype comes from a human donor in good health (CMV status not recorded). Some clones in this sample may be carry-over from other donors' samples. The chain recombines TRBV7-2 with TRBJ2-5; 7 bases agree with TRBD2. This sample comprised cultured CD8+ T cells from PBMCs, obtained from culture after CMV antigen stimulation. The CDR3 DNA reads as TGTGCCAGCAGCTCGCCGGGTGACGGGGGGATGCAAGAGACCCAGTACTTC. Encoded protein: CASSSPGDGGMQETQYF. Full variable domain (missing parts from reference TRBV7-2 and TRBJ2-5): GAGVSQSPSNKVTEKGKDVELRCDPISGHTALYWYRQSLGQGLEFLIYFQGNSAPDKSGLPSDRFSAERTGGSVSTLTIQRTQQEDSAVYLCASSSPGDGGMQETQYFGPGTRLLVL.